The clone carrying this T cell receptor beta chain was found many times. The target antigen is unknown. The sample belongs to a study of CD8 T cells in ankylosing spondylitis. Quantitative 5'-RACE with molecular barcodes generated TCR beta libraries. MiXCR, run by TCRdb on the 5' RACE reads, gives a single entry per CDR3 protein. The top ten hold 3% to 4.5% of the sample, which has about 500,000 distinct CDR3 sequences, roughly 5.2% seen once. Study-wide results and caveats: Reactive arthritis synovial fluid and blood previously showed some of these motif variants. In peripheral blood, disease-linked CD8+ clones occurred at relatively low frequencies. From matched ankylosing spondylitis synovial fluid, disease-linked clones were reportedly recovered at significantly enriched levels. Within ankylosing spondylitis blood, a TCR beta motif made up of several highly homologous variants appeared to be characteristic.

The clonotype originates from a male donor with ankylosing spondylitis. The sequenced material came from blood, either unsorted or a sorted T cell fraction (not recorded which).

The CDR3 nucleotides are TGTGCCAGCAGTTTCGAGGGGGATTACGAGCAGTACTTC. Its translation is CASSFEGDYEQYF. The chain recombines TRBV12-3 or TRBV12-4 with TRBJ2-7, with D tentatively TRBD1 (6 bases). Trimming stripped 3 bases from V and 4 bases from J, with 10 bases between. The CDR3 sequence is 13 residues long.